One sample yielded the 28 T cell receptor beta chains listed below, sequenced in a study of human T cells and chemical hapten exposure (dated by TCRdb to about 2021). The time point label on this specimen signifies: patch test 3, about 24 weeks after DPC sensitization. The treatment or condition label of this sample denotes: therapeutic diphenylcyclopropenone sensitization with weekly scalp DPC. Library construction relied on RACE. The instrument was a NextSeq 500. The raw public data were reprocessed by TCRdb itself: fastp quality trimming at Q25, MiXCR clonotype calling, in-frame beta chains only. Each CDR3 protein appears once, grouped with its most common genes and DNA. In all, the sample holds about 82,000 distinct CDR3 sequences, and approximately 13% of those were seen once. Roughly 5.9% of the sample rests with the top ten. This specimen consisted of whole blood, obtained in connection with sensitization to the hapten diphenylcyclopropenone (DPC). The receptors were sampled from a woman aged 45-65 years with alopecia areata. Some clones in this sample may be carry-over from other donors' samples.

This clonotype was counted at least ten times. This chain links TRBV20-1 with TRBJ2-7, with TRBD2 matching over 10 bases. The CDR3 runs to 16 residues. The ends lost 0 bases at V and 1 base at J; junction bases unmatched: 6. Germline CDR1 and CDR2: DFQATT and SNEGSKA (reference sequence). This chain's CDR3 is CSARDRSGRGSYEQYF. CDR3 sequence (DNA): TGCAGTGCTAGAGACAGGAGCGGGAGGGGGTCCTACGAGCAGTACTTC.

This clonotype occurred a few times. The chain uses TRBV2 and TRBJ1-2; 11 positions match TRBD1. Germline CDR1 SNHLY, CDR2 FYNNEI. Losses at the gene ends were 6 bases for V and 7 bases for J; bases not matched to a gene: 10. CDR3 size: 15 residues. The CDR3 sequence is CASSKDRGRVVGYTF. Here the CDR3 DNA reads TGTGCCAGCAGCAAGGACAGGGGGCGGGTAGTTGGCTACACCTTC.

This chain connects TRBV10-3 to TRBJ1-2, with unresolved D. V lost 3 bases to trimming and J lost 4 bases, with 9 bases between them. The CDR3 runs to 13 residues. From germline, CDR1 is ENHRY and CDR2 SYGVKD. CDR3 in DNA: TGTGCCATCAGTGATGGGAGCCGCTATGGCTACACCTTC. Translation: CAISDGSRYGYTF.

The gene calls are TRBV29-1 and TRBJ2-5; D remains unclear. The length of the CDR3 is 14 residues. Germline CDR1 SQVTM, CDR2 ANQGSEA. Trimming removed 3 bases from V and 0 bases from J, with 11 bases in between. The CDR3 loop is CSVDGQRYQETQYF. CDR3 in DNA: TGCAGCGTTGACGGGCAAAGGTACCAAGAGACCCAGTACTTC.

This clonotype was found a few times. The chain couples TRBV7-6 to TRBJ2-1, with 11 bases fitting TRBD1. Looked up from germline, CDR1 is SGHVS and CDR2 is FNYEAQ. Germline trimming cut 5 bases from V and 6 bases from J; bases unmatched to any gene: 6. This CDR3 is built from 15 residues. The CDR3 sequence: CASSPGTGGLNEQFF. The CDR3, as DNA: TGTGCCAGCAGCCCCGGGACAGGGGGTCTCAATGAGCAGTTCTTC.

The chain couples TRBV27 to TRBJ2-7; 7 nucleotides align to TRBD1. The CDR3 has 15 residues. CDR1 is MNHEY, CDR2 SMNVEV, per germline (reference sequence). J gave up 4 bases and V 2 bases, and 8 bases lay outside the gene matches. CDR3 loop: CASSLNGQAEYEQYF. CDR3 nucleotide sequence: TGTGCCAGCAGTTTAAATGGACAGGCGGAGTACGAGCAGTACTTC.

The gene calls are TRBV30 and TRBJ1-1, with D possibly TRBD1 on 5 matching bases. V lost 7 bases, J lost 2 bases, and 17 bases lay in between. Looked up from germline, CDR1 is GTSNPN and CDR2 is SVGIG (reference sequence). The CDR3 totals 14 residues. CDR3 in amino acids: CAFLLGQFNTEAFF. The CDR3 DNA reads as TGTGCCTTCCTACTGGGGCAATTCAACACTGAAGCTTTCTTT.

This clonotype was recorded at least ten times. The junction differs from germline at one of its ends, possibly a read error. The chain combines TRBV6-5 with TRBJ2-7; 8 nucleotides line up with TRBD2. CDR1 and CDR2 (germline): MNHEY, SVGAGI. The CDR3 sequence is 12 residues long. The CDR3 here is CASSYSGLVLHF. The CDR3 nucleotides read TGTGCCAGCAGTTACTCGGGACTAGTCTTGCACTTC.

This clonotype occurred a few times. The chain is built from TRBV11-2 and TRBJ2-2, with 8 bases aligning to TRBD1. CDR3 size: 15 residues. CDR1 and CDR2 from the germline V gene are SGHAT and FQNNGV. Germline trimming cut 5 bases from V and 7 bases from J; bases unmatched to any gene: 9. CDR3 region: CASSPTRGRYGELFF. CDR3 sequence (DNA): TGTGCCAGCAGCCCAACCAGGGGGCGGTACGGGGAGCTGTTTTTT.

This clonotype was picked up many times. The CDR3 DNA is TGCAGCGTTGAACCTACAGGGTTTCCGGAGACCCAGTACTTC. Residues: CSVEPTGFPETQYF. The rearrangement links TRBV29-1 to TRBJ2-5, with D perhaps TRBD1 (6 bases). This CDR3 is built from 14 residues. V was trimmed by 2 bases and J by 5 bases, leaving 15 bases between them. Germline V lookup: CDR1 SQVTM, CDR2 ANQGSEA.

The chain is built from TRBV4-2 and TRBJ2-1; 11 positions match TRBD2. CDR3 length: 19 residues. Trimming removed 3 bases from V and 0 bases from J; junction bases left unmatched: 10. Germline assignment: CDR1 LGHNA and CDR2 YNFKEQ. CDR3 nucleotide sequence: TGTGCCAGCAGCCACGCCGGGACTAGCGGAGCAAGCTCCTACAATGAGCAGTTCTTC. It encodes CASSHAGTSGASSYNEQFF.

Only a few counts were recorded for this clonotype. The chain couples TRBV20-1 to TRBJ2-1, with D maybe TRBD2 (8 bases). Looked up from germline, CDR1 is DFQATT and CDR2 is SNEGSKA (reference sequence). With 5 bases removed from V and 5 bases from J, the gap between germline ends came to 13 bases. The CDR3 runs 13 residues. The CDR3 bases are TGCAGTGCTGGTAGCGGGACAGACAATGAGCAGTTCTTC. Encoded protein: CSAGSGTDNEQFF.

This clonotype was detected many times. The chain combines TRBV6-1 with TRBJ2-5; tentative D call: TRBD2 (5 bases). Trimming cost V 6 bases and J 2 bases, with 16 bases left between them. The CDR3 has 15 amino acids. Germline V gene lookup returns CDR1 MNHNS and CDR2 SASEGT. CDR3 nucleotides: TGTGCCAGCAGGGCACAACCAGAGGGACAAGAGACCCAGTACTTC. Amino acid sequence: CASRAQPEGQETQYF.

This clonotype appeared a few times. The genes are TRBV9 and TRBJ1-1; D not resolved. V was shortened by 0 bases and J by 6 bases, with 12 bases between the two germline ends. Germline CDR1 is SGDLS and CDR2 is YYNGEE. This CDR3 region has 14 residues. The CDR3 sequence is CASSVDGGGPEAFF. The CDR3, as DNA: TGTGCCAGCAGCGTAGATGGAGGCGGTCCTGAAGCTTTCTTT. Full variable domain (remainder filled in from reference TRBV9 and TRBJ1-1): DSGVTQTPKHLITATGQRVTLRCSPRSGDLSVYWYQQSLDQGLQFLIQYYNGEERAKGNILERFSAQQFPDLHSELNLSSLELGDSALYFCASSVDGGGPEAFFGQGTRLTVV.

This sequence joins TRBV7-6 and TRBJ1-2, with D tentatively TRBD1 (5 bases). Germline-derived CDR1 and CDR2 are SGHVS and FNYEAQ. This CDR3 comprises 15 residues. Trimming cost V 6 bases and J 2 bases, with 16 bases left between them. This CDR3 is CASSARGAGNYGYTF. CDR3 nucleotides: TGTGCCAGCAGTGCTAGGGGCGCGGGAAACTATGGCTACACCTTC.

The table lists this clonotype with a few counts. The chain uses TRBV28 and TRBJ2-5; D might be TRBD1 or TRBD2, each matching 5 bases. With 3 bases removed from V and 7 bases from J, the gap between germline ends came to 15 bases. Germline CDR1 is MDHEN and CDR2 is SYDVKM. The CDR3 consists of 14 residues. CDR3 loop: CASSLQGPPVTQYF. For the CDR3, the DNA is TGTGCCAGCAGTTTGCAGGGACCCCCGGTGACCCAGTACTTC.

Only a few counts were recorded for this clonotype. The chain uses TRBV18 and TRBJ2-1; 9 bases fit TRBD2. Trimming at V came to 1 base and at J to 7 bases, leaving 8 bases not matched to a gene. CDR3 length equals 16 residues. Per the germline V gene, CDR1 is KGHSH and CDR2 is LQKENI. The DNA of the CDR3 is TGTGCCAGCTCACCACTAGCGGGAGATTTGGGGAATGAGCAGTTCTTC. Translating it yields CASSPLAGDLGNEQFF.

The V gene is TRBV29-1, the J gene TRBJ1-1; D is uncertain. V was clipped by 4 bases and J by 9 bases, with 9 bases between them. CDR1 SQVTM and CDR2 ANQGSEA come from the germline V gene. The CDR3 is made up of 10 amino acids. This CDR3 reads CSVGQPQAFF. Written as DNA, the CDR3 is TGCAGCGTTGGTCAACCCCAAGCTTTCTTT.

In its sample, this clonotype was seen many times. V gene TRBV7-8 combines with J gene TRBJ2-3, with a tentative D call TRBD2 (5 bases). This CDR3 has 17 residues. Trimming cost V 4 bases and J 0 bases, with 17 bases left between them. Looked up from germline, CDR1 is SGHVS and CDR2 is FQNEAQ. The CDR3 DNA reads TGTGCCAGCAGCTCGAATCCGTTTCGGACTAGCACAGATACGCAGTATTTT. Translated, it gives CASSSNPFRTSTDTQYF.

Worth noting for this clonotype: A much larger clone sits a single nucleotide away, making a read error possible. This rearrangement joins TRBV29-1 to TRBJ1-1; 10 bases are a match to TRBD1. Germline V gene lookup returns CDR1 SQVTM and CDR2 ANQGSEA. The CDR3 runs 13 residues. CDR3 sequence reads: CGVEGTGVTEAFF. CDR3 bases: TGCGGCGTTGAAGGGACAGGGGTAACTGAAGCTTTCTTT.

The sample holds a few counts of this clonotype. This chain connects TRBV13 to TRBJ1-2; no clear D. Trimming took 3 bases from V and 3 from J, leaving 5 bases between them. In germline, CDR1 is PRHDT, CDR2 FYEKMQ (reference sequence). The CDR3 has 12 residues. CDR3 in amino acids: CASSFRDYGYTF. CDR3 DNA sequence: TGTGCCAGCAGCTTTAGAGACTATGGCTACACCTTC.

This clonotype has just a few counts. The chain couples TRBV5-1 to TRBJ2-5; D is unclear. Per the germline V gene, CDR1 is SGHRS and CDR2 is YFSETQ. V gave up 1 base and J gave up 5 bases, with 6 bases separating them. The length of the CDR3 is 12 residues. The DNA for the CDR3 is TGCGCCAGCAGCTTGACTGTGGAGACCCAGTACTTC. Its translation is CASSLTVETQYF.

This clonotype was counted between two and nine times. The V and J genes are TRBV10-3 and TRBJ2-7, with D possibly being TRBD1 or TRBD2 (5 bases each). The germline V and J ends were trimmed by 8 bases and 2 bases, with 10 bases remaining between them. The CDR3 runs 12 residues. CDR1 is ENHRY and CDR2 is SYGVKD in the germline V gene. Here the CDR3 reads CAIRGATYEQYF. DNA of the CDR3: TGTGCCATCCGAGGGGCCACCTACGAGCAGTACTTC.

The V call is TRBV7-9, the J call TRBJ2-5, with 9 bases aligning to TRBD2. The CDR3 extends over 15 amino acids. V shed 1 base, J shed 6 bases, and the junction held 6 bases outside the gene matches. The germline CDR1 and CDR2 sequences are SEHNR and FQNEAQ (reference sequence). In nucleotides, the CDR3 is TGTGCCAGCAGCTTAGTCCTAGCGGGAATGAAGACCCAGTACTTC. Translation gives CASSLVLAGMKTQYF.

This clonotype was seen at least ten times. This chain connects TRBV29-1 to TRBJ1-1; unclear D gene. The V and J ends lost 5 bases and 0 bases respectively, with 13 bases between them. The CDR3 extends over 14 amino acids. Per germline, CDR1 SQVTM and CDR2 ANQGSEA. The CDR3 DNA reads TGCAGCGTTTCACTACAAGGTATGAACACTGAAGCTTTCTTT. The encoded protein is CSVSLQGMNTEAFF.

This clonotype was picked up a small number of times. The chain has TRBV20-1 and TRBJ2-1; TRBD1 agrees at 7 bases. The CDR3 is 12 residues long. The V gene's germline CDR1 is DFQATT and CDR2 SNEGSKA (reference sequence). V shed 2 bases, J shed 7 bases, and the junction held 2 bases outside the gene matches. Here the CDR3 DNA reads TGCAGTGCTAGAACAGGGGCGAATGAGCAGTTCTTC. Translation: CSARTGANEQFF.

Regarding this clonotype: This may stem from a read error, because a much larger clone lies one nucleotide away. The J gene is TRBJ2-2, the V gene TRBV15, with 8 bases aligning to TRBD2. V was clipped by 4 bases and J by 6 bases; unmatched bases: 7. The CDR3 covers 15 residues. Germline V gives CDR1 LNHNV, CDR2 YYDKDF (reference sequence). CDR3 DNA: TGTGCCACCAGCAAAGCGGGAGCTGGGTCCGGGGAGCTGTTTTTT. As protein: CATSKAGAGSGELFF.

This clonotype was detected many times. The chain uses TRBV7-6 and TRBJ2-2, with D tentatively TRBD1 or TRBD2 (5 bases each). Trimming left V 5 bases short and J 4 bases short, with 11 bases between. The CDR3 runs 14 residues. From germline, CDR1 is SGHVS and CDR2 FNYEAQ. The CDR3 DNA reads TGTGCCAGCAGCCGGACGGGGCTCACCGGGGAGCTGTTTTTT. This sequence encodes CASSRTGLTGELFF.